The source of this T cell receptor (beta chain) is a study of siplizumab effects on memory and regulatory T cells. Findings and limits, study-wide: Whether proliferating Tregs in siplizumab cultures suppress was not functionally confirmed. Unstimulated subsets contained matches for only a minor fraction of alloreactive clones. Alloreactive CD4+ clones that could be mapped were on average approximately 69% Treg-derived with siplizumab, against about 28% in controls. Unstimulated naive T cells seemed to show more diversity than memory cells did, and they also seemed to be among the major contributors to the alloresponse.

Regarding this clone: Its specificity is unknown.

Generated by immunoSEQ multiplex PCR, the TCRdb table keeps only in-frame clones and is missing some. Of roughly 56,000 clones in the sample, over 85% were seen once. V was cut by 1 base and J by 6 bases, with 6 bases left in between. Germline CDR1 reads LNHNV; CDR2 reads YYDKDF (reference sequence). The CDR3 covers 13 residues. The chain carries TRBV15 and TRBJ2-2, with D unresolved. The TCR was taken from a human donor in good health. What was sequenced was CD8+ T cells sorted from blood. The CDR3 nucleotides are TGTGCCACCAGCAGAGTTGGATCCGGGGAGCTGTTTTTT. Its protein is CATSRVGSGELFF. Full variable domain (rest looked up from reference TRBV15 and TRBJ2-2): DAMVIQNPRYQVTQFGKPVTLSCSQTLNHNVMYWYQQKSSQAPKLLFHYYDKDFNNEADTPDNFQSRRPNTSFCFLDIRSPGLGDTAMYLCATSRVGSGELFFGEGSRLTVL.